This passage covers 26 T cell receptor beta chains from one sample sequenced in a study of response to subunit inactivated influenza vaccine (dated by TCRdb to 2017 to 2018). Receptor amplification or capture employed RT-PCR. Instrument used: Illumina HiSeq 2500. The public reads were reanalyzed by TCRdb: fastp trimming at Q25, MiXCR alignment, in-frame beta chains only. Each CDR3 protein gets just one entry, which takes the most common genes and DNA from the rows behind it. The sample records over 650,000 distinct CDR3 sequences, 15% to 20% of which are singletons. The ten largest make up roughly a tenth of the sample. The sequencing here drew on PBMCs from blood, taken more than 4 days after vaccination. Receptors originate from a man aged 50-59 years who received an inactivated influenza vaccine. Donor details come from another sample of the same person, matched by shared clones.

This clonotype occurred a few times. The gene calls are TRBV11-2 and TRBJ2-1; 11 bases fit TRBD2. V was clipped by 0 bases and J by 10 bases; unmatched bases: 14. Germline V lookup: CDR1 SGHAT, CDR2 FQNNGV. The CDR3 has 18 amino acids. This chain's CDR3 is CASSLEPRGSGRGNEQFF. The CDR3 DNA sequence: TGTGCCAGCAGCTTAGAACCCCGGGGTAGCGGGAGGGGGAACGAGCAGTTCTTC.

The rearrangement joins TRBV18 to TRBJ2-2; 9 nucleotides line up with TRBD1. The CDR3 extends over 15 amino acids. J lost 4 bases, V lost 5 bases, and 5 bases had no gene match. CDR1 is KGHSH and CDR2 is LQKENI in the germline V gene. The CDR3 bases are TGTGCCAGCTCAATACAGGGGGCGAGCACCGGGGAGCTGTTTTTT. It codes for CASSIQGASTGELFF.

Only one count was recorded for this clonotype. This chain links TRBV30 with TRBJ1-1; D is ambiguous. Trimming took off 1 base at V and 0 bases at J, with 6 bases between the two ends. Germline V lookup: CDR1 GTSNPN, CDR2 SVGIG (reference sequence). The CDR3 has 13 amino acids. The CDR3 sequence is CAWSAAMNTEAFF. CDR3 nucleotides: TGTGCCTGGAGTGCCGCCATGAACACTGAAGCTTTCTTT.

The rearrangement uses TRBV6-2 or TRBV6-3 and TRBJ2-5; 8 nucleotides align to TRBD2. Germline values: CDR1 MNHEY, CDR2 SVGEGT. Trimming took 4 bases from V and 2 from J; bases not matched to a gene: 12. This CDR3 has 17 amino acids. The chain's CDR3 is CASSLTGGRVWQETQYF. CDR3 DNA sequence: TGTGCCAGCAGTTTGACGGGGGGGCGAGTATGGCAAGAGACCCAGTACTTC.

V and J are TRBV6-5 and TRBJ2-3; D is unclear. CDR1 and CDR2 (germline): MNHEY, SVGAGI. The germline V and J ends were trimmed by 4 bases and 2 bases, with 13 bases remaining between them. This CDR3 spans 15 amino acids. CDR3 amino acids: CASSFNKNPTDTQYF. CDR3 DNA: TGTGCCAGCAGTTTCAATAAAAACCCCACAGATACGCAGTATTTT.

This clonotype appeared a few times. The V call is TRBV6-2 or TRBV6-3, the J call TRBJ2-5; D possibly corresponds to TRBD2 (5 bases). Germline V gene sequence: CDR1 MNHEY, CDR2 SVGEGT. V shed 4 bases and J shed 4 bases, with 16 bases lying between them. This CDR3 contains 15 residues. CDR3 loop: CASSSLDFPGETQYF. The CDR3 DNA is TGTGCCAGCAGTTCTCTGGACTTCCCAGGAGAGACCCAGTACTTC.

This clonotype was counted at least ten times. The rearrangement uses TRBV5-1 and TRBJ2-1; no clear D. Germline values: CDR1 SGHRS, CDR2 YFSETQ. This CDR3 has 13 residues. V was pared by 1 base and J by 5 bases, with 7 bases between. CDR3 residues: CASSLNQNNEQFF. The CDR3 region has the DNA TGCGCCAGCAGCTTGAACCAAAACAATGAGCAGTTCTTC.

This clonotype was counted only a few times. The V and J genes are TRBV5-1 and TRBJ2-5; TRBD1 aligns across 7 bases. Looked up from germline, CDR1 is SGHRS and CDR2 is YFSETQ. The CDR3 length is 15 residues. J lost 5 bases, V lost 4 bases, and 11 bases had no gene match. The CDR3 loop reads CASSQRQGRHETQYF. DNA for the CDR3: TGCGCCAGCAGCCAGAGACAGGGACGTCACGAGACCCAGTACTTC.

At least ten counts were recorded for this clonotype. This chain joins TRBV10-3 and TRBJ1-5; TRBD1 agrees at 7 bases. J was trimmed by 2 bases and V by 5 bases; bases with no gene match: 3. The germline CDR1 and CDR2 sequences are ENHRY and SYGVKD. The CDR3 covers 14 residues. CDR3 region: CAISPGQGNQPQHF. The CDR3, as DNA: TGTGCCATCAGTCCTGGACAGGGCAATCAGCCCCAGCATTTT.

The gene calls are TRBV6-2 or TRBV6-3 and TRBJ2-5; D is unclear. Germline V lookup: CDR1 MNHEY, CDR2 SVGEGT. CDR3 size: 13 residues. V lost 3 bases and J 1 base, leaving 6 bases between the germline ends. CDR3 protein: CASSYFVQETQYF. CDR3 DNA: TGTGCCAGCAGTTATTTCGTCCAAGAGACCCAGTACTTC.

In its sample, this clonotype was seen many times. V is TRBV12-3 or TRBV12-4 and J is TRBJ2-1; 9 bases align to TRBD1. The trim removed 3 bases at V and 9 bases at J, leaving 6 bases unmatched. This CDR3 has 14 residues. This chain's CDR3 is CASSFGTGRSEQFF. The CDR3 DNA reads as TGTGCCAGCAGTTTCGGGACAGGGCGAAGTGAGCAGTTCTTC.

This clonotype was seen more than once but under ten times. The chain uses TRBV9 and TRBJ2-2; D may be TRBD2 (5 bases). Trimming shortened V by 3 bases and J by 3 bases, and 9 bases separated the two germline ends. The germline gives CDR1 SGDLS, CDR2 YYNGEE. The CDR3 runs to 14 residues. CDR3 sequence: CASSADSYTGELFF. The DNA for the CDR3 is TGTGCCAGCAGCGCGGACTCTTACACCGGGGAGCTGTTTTTT.

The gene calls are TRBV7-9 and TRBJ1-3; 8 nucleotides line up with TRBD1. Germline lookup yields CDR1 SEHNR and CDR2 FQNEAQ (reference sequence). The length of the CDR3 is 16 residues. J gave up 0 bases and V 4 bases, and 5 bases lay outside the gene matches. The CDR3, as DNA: TGTGCCAGCAGCTGGATTGGGACAGGCTCTGGAAACACCATATATTTT. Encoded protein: CASSWIGTGSGNTIYF.

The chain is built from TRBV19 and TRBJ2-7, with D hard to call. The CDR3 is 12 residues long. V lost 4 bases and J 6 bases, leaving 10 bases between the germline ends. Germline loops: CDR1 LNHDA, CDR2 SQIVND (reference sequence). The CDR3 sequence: CASSTPPSEQYF. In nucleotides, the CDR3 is TGTGCCAGTAGTACCCCGCCCTCCGAGCAGTACTTC.

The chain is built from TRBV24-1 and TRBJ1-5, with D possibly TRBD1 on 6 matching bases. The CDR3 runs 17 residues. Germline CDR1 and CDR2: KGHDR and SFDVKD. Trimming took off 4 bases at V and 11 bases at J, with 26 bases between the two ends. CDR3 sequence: CATSDPSSPAGERAQHF. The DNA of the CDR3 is TGTGCCACCAGTGACCCCTCATCCCCGGCAGGGGAAAGGGCCCAGCATTTT.

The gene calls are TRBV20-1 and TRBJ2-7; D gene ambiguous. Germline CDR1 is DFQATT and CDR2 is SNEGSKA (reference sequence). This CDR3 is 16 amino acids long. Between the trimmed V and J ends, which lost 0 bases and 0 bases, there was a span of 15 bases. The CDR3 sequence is CSARDEETKISYEQYF. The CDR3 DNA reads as TGCAGTGCTAGAGATGAGGAGACCAAAATCTCCTACGAGCAGTACTTC.

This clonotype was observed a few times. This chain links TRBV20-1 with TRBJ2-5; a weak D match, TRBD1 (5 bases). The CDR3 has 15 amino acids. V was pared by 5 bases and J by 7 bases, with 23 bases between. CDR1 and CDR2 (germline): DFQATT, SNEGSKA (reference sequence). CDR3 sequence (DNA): TGCAGTGCTGTACAGGAACCTGCCCCGCTTGGGACCCAGTACTTC. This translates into CSAVQEPAPLGTQYF.

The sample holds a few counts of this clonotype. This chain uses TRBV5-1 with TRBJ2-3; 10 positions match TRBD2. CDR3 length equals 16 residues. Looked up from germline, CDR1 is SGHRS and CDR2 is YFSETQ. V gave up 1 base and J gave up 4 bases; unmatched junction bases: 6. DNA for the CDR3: TGCGCCAGCAGCTTGATAGCGGGGGGATCCTCAGATACGCAGTATTTT. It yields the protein CASSLIAGGSSDTQYF.

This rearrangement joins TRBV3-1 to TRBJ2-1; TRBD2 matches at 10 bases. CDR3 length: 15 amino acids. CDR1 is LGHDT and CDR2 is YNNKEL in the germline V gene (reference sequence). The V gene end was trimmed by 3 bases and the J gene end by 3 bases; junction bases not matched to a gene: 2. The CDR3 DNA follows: TGTGCCAGCAGCCACGCTAGCGGGGGCTACAATGAGCAGTTCTTC. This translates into CASSHASGGYNEQFF.

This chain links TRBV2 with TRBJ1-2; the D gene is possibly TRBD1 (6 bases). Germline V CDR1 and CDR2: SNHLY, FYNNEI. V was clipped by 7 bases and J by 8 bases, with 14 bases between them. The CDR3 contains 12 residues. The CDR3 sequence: CASNVAQGGYTF. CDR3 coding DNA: TGTGCCAGCAATGTCGCGCAGGGGGGCTACACCTTC.

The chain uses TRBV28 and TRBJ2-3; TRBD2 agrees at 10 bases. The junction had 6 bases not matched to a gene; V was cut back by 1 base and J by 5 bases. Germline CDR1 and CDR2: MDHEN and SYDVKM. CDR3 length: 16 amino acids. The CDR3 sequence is CASSLSLAGEGDTQYF. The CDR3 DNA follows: TGTGCCAGCAGTTTATCGCTAGCGGGAGAAGGAGATACGCAGTATTTT.

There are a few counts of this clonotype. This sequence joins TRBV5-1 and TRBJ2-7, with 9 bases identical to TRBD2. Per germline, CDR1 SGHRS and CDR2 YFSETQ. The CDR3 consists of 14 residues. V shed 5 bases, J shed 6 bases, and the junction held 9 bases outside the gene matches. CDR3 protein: CASRPTSAGGEQYF. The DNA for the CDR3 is TGCGCCAGCAGACCTACGTCAGCGGGAGGCGAGCAGTACTTC.

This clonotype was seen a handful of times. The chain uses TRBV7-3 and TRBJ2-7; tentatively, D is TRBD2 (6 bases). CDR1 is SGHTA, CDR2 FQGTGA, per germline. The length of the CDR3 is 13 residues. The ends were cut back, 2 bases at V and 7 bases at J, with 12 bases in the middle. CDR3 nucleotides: TGTGCCAGCAGCTTAGGACCTGCGGGGGAGCAGTACTTC. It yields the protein CASSLGPAGEQYF.

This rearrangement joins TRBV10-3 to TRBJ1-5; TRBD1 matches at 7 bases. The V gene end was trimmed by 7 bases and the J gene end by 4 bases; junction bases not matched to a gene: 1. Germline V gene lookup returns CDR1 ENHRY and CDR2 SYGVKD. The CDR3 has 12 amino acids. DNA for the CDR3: TGTGCCATCAAGGGACAGAATCAGCCCCAGCATTTT. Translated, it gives CAIKGQNQPQHF.

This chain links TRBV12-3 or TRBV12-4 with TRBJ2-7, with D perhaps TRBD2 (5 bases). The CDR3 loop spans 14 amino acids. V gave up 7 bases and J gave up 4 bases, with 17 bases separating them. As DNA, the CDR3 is TGTGCCAGCAACCGCGGCGGGCCACCGTACGAGCAGTACTTC. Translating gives CASNRGGPPYEQYF.

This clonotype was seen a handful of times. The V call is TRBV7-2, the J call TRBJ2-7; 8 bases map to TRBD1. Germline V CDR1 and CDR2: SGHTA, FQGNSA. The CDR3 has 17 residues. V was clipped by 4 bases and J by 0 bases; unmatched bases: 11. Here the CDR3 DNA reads TGTGCCAGCAGCTCGGGCCCCGGGACAGGCAGCTCCTACGAGCAGTACTTC. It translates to CASSSGPGTGSSYEQYF.